Here is one TCR beta chain with its context. This sample was included in a study of T cell changes during pregnancy in multiple sclerosis. Libraries were prepared by immunoSEQ multiplex PCR; TCRdb keeps only in-frame clonotypes and omits some of them. The sample holds about 57,000 clones; about 90% are singletons and the top ten take approximately 0.21%. This CDR3 is 18 amino acids long. The clonotype originates from a female donor with multiple sclerosis, enrolled in a pregnancy study. The sequencing used CD4+ T cells from peripheral blood mononuclear cells, collected in the second trimester of pregnancy. This chain joins TRBV21-1 and TRBJ2-3; the DNA was not compared with TRBD2, the D call given in the table. TRBV21-1 is tagged as a pseudogene. CDR3 loop: CASSNPQKWGGREDTQYF. CDR3 sequence (DNA): TGTGCCAGCAGCAATCCCCAGAAGTGGGGGGGCCGCGAAGATACGCAGTATTTT.